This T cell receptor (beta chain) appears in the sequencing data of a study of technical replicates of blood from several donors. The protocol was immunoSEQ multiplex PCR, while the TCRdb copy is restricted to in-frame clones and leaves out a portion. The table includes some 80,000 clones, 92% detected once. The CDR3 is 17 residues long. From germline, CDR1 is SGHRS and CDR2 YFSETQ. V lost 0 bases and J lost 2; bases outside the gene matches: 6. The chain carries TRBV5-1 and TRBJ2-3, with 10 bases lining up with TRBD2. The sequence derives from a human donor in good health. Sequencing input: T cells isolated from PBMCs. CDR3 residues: CASSLVVLAGHTDTQYF. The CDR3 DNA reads TGCGCCAGCAGCTTGGTCGTACTAGCGGGGCACACAGATACGCAGTATTTT.